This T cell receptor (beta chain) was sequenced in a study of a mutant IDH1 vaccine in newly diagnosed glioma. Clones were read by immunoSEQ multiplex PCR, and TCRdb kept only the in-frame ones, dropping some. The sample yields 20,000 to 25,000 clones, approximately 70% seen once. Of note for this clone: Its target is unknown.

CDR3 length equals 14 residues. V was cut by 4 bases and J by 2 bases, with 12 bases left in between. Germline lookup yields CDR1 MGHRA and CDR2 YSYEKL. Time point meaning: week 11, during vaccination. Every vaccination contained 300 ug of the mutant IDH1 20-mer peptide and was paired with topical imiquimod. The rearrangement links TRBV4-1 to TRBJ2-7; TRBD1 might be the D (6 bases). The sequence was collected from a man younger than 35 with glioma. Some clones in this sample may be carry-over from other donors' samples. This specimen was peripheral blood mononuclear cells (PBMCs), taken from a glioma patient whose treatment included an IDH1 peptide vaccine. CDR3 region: CASSPFRDTYEQYF. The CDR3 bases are TGCGCCAGCAGCCCTTTCCGGGACACCTACGAGCAGTACTTC.